The 20 T cell receptor beta chains listed next were all sequenced from one sample in a study of CD8+ T cells in alopecia areata. Extracted RNA was reverse transcribed into cDNA, the sequencing template. Only in-frame clones appear in the TCRdb table, and some are missing; sequencing was by immunoSEQ multiplex PCR. The sample carries some 180,000 clones, around 63% recorded once. Here the sequenced sample was CD4+ T cells sorted from blood, taken at week 0. These receptors were collected from a human donor with alopecia areata.

The chain links TRBV9 to TRBJ1-1; D is unresolved. Germline CDR1 reads SGDLS; CDR2 reads YYNGEE. V was shortened by 0 bases and J by 1 base, with 10 bases between the two germline ends. The CDR3 is 15 residues long. CDR3 in amino acids: CASSVEAGPNTEAFF. DNA of the CDR3: TGTGCCAGCAGCGTAGAGGCAGGACCGAACACTGAAGCTTTCTTT.

The J gene is TRBJ2-5, the V gene TRBV5-1, with 7 bases matching TRBD2. Trimming cost V 1 base and J 1 base; bases outside gene matches: 1. CDR3 length equals 14 residues. Per germline, CDR1 SGHRS and CDR2 YFSETQ. CDR3: CASSLRGGQETQYF. CDR3 nucleotides: TGCGCCAGCAGCTTGCGCGGGGGCCAAGAGACCCAGTACTTC.

The gene calls are TRBV5-1 and TRBJ1-5, with D unclear. Between the trimmed V and J ends, which lost 0 bases and 5 bases, there was a span of 6 bases. The CDR3 contains 13 residues. Germline assignment: CDR1 SGHRS and CDR2 YFSETQ. The CDR3 DNA is TGCGCCAGCAGCTTGGAAACGGATCAGCCCCAGCATTTT. Encoded protein: CASSLETDQPQHF.

This chain joins TRBV6-6 and TRBJ2-3, with D unresolved. The V gene's germline CDR1 is MNHNY and CDR2 SVGAGI (reference sequence). The CDR3 is made up of 13 amino acids. Trimming stripped 7 bases from V and 7 bases from J, with 15 bases between. The CDR3 bases are TGTGCCAGCAACCAACTCTCGATATATACGCAGTATTTT. It yields the protein CASNQLSIYTQYF.

The rearrangement uses TRBV9 and TRBJ2-1, with 12 bases aligning to TRBD2. V lost 4 bases, J lost 9 bases, and 14 bases stayed unmatched. Germline lookup yields CDR1 SGDLS and CDR2 YYNGEE. The CDR3 has 17 residues. CDR3 in amino acids: CASSLPGRLAGVFEQFF. The CDR3 region has the DNA TGTGCCAGCAGCCTCCCCGGAAGACTAGCGGGGGTTTTTGAGCAGTTCTTC.

V and J are TRBV30 and TRBJ1-2; no clear D gene. Trimming left V 8 bases short and J 8 bases short, with 24 bases between. The CDR3 loop spans 14 amino acids. The germline V gene has CDR1 GTSNPN and CDR2 SVGIG (reference sequence). The chain's CDR3 is CAGWVTDGGWGYTF. CDR3 nucleotide sequence: TGTGCCGGTTGGGTGACGGACGGTGGATGGGGCTACACCTTC.

The chain employs TRBV2 and TRBJ2-7; tentative D call: TRBD1 (6 bases). Trimming removed 3 bases from V and 2 bases from J, with 14 bases in between. Per the germline V gene, CDR1 is SNHLY and CDR2 is FYNNEI. The CDR3 consists of 15 residues. Here the CDR3 DNA reads TGTGCCAGCAGTGATCGTGGGGGCCTCACCTACGAGCAGTACTTC. It translates to CASSDRGGLTYEQYF.

V usage is TRBV2 and J usage is TRBJ2-2, with D unclear. V was shortened by 8 bases and J by 5 bases, with 18 bases between the two germline ends. The CDR3 has 15 amino acids. CDR1 and CDR2 from the germline V gene are SNHLY and FYNNEI. The CDR3 protein is CASDGTGIGTGELFF. The DNA of the CDR3 is TGTGCCAGCGACGGTACGGGTATTGGAACCGGGGAGCTGTTTTTT.

This clone occurred a few times. The CDR3 loop is CAWPRGQPQHF. CDR3 in DNA: TGTGCCTGGCCTAGGGGGCAGCCCCAGCATTTT. The chain links TRBV30 to TRBJ1-5; weak D call: TRBD1 (6 bases). Per the germline V gene, CDR1 is GTSNPN and CDR2 is SVGIG (reference sequence). V lost 5 bases and J 7 bases, leaving 9 bases between the germline ends. This CDR3 is 11 amino acids long.

The chain recombines TRBV29-1 with TRBJ2-3; perhaps TRBD1 as D (5 bases). Germline assignment: CDR1 SQVTM and CDR2 ANQGSEA. This CDR3 is built from 12 residues. Trimming removed 7 bases from V and 6 bases from J, with 14 bases in between. The CDR3 reads CSAHDQGDTQYF. In DNA form, the CDR3 reads TGCAGCGCCCACGACCAGGGTGATACGCAGTATTTT.

The chain joins TRBV20-1 to TRBJ2-3; D remains unclear. The CDR3 runs 10 residues. V was clipped by 5 bases and J by 8 bases, with 8 bases between them. Germline-derived CDR1 and CDR2 are DFQATT and SNEGSKA (reference sequence). The CDR3 loop is CSAPASTQYF. For the CDR3, the DNA is TGCAGTGCTCCGGCTAGTACGCAGTATTTT.

This clone has only one observation. This chain uses TRBV6-5 with TRBJ1-1; D is unresolved. CDR3 length: 14 residues. The V and J ends lost 2 bases and 1 base respectively, with 8 bases between them. Per the germline V gene, CDR1 is MNHEY and CDR2 is SVGAGI. The CDR3 region has the DNA TGTGCCAGCAGTTACGCCCAGCAGAACACTGAAGCTTTCTTT. As protein: CASSYAQQNTEAFF.

This clone has just a few counts. The chain combines TRBV5-6 with TRBJ1-2, with D unclear. CDR1 and CDR2 (germline): SGHDT, YYEEEE. There are 15 residues in the CDR3. V gave up 0 bases and J gave up 5 bases, with 14 bases separating them. The CDR3 DNA reads as TGTGCCAGCAGCTTGGATAGGTGGTTGGAGTATGGCTACACCTTC. Protein sequence: CASSLDRWLEYGYTF.

This clone was picked up one time. The gene calls are TRBV29-1 and TRBJ2-3; D gene unclear. The germline V gene encodes CDR1 SQVTM and CDR2 ANQGSEA. This CDR3 spans 11 amino acids. V was shortened by 4 bases and J by 6 bases, with 8 bases between the two germline ends. The CDR3 DNA reads TGCAGCGTTGTCCCGGCCGATACGCAGTATTTT. Amino acids: CSVVPADTQYF.

The chain recombines TRBV7-8 with TRBJ1-6; D unresolved. V dropped 6 bases and J dropped 7 bases, with 10 bases sitting between them. The CDR3 extends over 13 amino acids. Germline CDR1 reads SGHVS; CDR2 reads FQNEAQ. CDR3 loop: CASSPNPNSPLHF. CDR3 in DNA: TGTGCCAGCAGTCCAAACCCGAATTCACCCCTCCACTTT.

The chain couples TRBV18 to TRBJ1-2; D is possibly TRBD1 (5 bases). V was trimmed by 3 bases and J by 3 bases, leaving 11 bases between them. Per germline, CDR1 KGHSH and CDR2 LQKENI. The CDR3 is 14 amino acids. CDR3: CASSPQVGDYGYTF. CDR3 sequence (DNA): TGTGCCAGCTCACCCCAGGTGGGGGACTATGGCTACACCTTC.

The V call is TRBV4-3, the J call TRBJ2-5; tentatively, D is TRBD2 (5 bases). The germline V gene has CDR1 LGHNA and CDR2 YSLEER. V was shortened by 1 base and J by 5 bases, with 11 bases between the two germline ends. The CDR3 is 14 residues long. Here the CDR3 reads CASSQGYPGETQYF. Written as DNA, the CDR3 is TGCGCCAGCAGCCAAGGTTATCCGGGGGAGACCCAGTACTTC.

This chain joins TRBV30 and TRBJ1-2, with 9 bases matching TRBD1. Germline V gives CDR1 GTSNPN, CDR2 SVGIG (reference sequence). The V gene end was trimmed by 2 bases and the J gene end by 8 bases; junction bases not matched to a gene: 12. This CDR3 is built from 15 residues. The CDR3 DNA sequence: TGTGCCTGGAGTCAGGGGACAGGGAGCCACGGAGGCTACACCTTC. Translation: CAWSQGTGSHGGYTF.

This clone was observed a few times. The gene calls are TRBV13 and TRBJ1-2; no firm D call. V was trimmed by 5 bases and J by 5 bases, leaving 21 bases between them. The CDR3 contains 16 residues. From germline, CDR1 is PRHDT and CDR2 FYEKMQ (reference sequence). CDR3 nucleotide sequence: TGTGCCAGCAGCCGAGACATGGCAGGACTAGGATATGGCTACACCTTC. This gives the protein CASSRDMAGLGYGYTF.

This clone is a singleton in its sample. CDR3 protein: CATSGVEGRNTEAFF. The DNA of the CDR3 is TGTGCCACCAGCGGCGTTGAGGGACGGAACACTGAAGCTTTCTTT. The chain is built from TRBV15 and TRBJ1-1, with TRBD1 as a possible D gene (5 bases). The CDR3 totals 15 residues. Germline CDR1 and CDR2: LNHNV and YYDKDF (reference sequence). V was pared by 5 bases and J by 1 base, with 14 bases between.